The 9 T cell receptor beta chains given below trace back to one sample, sequenced in a study of glioma-infiltrating T cells. The iRepertoire nested amplicon-rescue multiplex PCR amplified TCR alpha and beta CDR3s from RNA. TCRdb re-called the multiplex PCR reads through MiXCR, storing one row per CDR3 protein. This sample carries about 140,000 distinct CDR3 sequences, around 42% of them seen once, and the ten largest clones take over 15%. The sample taken for sequencing was glioma tissue, nonneoplastic brain tissue, or PBMCs (not recorded which). Source of these receptors: a human donor with low-grade glioma or glioblastoma, undergoing nonglioma brain surgery, or in good health (not recorded which).

In regard to this clonotype: A much larger clone is a single base away; this may be a read error. This CDR3 reads CASKRSLDTESFF. Here the CDR3 DNA reads TGTGCCAGCAAACGGAGCCTAGACACTGAATCTTTCTTT. The rearrangement links TRBV27 to TRBJ1-1; D ambiguous. This CDR3 is 13 amino acids long. Germline V gene lookup returns CDR1 MNHEY and CDR2 SMNVEV (reference sequence).

This chain uses TRBV6-6 with TRBJ2-2; TRBD1 matches 7 bases. Germline lookup yields CDR1 MNHNY and CDR2 SVGAGI (reference sequence). The CDR3 runs 15 residues. Germline trimming cut 7 bases from V and 4 bases from J; bases unmatched to any gene: 9. The CDR3 reads CASTQTGAVTGELFF. The CDR3 DNA reads TGTGCCAGCACCCAAACAGGGGCGGTCACCGGGGAGCTGTTTTTT.

This sequence joins TRBV20-1 and TRBJ1-2; 9 bases fit TRBD1. Germline lookup yields CDR1 DFQATT and CDR2 SNEGSKA (reference sequence). The CDR3 sequence is 18 residues long. The junction had 17 bases not matched to a gene; V was cut back by 3 bases and J by 3 bases. The CDR3 region is CSASSPQGARVLDYGYTF. CDR3 in DNA: TGCAGTGCTAGCTCCCCACAGGGGGCGCGCGTGTTGGACTATGGCTACACCTTC.

The count of this clonotype is one. This rearrangement joins TRBV4-3 to TRBJ2-7, with D uncertain. The CDR3 is made up of 15 amino acids. V shed 0 bases and J shed 7 bases, with 16 bases lying between them. Germline CDR1 LGHNA, CDR2 YSLEER. CDR3 nucleotide sequence: TGCGCCAGCAGCCAAGATGGAAGGCTATTTGAGGAGCAGTACTTC. Translating it yields CASSQDGRLFEEQYF.

This clonotype was detected a few times. This rearrangement joins TRBV6-1 to TRBJ2-7, with a possible D match to TRBD2 (7 bases). With 6 bases removed from V and 7 bases from J, the gap between germline ends came to 22 bases. Per germline, CDR1 MNHNS and CDR2 SASEGT. There are 15 residues in the CDR3. CDR3 protein: CASRRAGAGTNEQYF. The CDR3 nucleotides are TGTGCCAGCAGGAGGGCAGGGGCAGGGACTAATGAGCAGTACTTC.

The sample holds a few counts of this clonotype. CDR3 amino acids: CASSLSRSALGEQFF. CDR3 in DNA: TGTGCCAGCAGTTTATCGCGTAGCGCCCTGGGTGAGCAGTTCTTC. The chain links TRBV28 to TRBJ2-1, with a weak D call TRBD2 (5 bases). Trimming pared 1 base from V and 9 bases from J, leaving 16 bases between. The CDR3 covers 15 residues. CDR1 is MDHEN and CDR2 is SYDVKM in the germline V gene.

This clonotype was found a few times. This chain's CDR3 is CASSLRTGREQPQHF. The CDR3 DNA is TGTGCCAGCAGTCTAAGGACAGGGAGGGAACAGCCCCAGCATTTT. The chain carries TRBV27 and TRBJ1-5; 8 bases match TRBD1. Germline V gives CDR1 MNHEY, CDR2 SMNVEV (reference sequence). The CDR3 covers 15 residues. V lost 5 bases, J lost 7 bases, and 10 bases stayed unmatched.

This clonotype was seen a handful of times. The chain combines TRBV6-1 with TRBJ1-1; 12 nucleotides line up with TRBD1. The CDR3 loop spans 17 amino acids. J lost 0 bases, V lost 5 bases, and 7 bases had no gene match. Germline V gene data show CDR1 as MNHNS and CDR2 as SASEGT. The CDR3 coding sequence is TGTGCCAGCAGTAGGGGGACAGGGGGCTTCTTGAACACTGAAGCTTTCTTT. This gives the protein CASSRGTGGFLNTEAFF.

This clonotype has a handful of counts. This chain joins TRBV10-3 and TRBJ1-1; D unresolved. Trimming took off 3 bases at V and 1 base at J, with 9 bases between the two ends. This CDR3 spans 14 amino acids. Germline V gene sequence: CDR1 ENHRY, CDR2 SYGVKD. The CDR3 DNA is TGTGCCATCAGTGAAGGTACAGCGAACACTGAAGCTTTCTTT. Protein product: CAISEGTANTEAFF.